This T cell receptor (beta chain) came from a study of blood T cell repertoires in COVID-19. Study details: There were acute and convalescent COVID-19 samples, and they came from the United States, Italy and Spain. Sources were T cells, B-cell-depleted T cells, or PBMCs; the material itself was cDNA or gDNA.

The germline CDR1 and CDR2 sequences are MNHEY and SMNVEV (reference sequence). The CDR3 length is 15 residues. V dropped 2 bases and J dropped 1 base, with 9 bases sitting between them. Authors' methods: Researchers report that nucleated cell counts were estimated from reference gene primer amplification. Sequencing was performed with immunoSEQ multiplex PCR; in TCRdb, only in-frame clones are kept and a portion is missing. V, J and clone size derive from that table, while D and trimming were established from the DNA sequence. The sample shows some 37,000 clones, 70% to 90% of them seen only once. The chain combines TRBV27 with TRBJ1-5; maybe TRBD1 (5 bases). Input material: peripheral blood. This TCR was sampled from a man in his fifties in a cohort sampled during active COVID-19. The CDR3 DNA reads as TGTGCCAGCAGTTTAGGACCAGGGAGCAATCAGCCCCAGCATTTT. Protein sequence: CASSLGPGSNQPQHF.